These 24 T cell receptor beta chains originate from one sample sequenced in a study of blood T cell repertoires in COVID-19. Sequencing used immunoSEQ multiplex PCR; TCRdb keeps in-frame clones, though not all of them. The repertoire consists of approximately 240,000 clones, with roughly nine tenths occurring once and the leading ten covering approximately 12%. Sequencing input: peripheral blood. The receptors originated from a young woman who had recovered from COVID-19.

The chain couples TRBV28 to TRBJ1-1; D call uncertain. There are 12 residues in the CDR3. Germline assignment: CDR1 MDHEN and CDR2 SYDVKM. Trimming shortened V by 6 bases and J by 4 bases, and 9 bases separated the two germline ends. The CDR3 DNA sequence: TGTGCCAGCAGCCAGGTGAGCACTGAAGCTTTCTTT. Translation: CASSQVSTEAFF. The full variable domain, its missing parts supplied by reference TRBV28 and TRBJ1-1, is DVKVTQSSRYLVKRTGEKVFLECVQDMDHENMFWYRQDPGLGLRLIYFSYDVKMKEKGDIPEGYSVSREKKERFSLILESASTNQTSMYLCASSQVSTEAFFGQGTRLTVV.

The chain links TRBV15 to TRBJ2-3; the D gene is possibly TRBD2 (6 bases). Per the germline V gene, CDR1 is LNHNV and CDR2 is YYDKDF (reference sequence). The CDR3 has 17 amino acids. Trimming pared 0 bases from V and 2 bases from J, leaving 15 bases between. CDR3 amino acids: CATSRDLGGRATDTQYF. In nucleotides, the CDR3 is TGTGCCACCAGCAGAGATCTGGGAGGACGAGCCACAGATACGCAGTATTTT.

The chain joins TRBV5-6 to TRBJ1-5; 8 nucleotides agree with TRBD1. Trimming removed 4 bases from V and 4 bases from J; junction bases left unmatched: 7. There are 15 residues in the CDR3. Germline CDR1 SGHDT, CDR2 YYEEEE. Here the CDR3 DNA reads TGTGCCAGCAGCCTGGGGACAGGAGGAAATCAGCCCCAGCATTTT. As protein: CASSLGTGGNQPQHF.

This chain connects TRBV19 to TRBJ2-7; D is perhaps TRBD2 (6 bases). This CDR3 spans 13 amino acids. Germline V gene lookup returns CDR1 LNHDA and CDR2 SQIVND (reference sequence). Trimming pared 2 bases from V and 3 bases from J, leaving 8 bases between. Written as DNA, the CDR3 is TGTGCCAGTAGTATAACTAGCAGCTACGAGCAGTACTTC. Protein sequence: CASSITSSYEQYF. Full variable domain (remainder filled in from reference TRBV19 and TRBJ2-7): DGGITQSPKYLFRKEGQNVTLSCEQNLNHDAMYWYRQDPGQGLRLIYYSQIVNDFQKGDIAEGYSVSREKKESFPLTVTSAQKNPTAFYLCASSITSSYEQYFGPGTRLTVT.

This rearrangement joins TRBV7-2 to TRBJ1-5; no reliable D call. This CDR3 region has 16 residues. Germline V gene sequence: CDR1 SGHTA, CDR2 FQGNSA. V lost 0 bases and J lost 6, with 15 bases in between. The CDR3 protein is CASSLAPGKGGQPQHF. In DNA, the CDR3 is TGTGCCAGCAGCTTAGCGCCTGGCAAAGGCGGTCAGCCCCAGCATTTT.

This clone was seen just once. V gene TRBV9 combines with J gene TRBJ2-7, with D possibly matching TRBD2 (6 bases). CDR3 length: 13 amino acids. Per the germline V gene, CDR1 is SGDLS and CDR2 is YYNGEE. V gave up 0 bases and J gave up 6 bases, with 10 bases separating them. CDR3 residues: CASSVVSGSEQYF. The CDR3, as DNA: TGTGCCAGCAGCGTAGTTTCCGGGAGCGAGCAGTACTTC.

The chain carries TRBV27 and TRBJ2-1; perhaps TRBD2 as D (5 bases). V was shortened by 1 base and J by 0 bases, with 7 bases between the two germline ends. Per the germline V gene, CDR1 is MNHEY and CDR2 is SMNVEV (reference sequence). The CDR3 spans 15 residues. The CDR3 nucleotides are TGTGCCAGCAGTTTATTCGGGGACTCCTACAATGAGCAGTTCTTC. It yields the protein CASSLFGDSYNEQFF.

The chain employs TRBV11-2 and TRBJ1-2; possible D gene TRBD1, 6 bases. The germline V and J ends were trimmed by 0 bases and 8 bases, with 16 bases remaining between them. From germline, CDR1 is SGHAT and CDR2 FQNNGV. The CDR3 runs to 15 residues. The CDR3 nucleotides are TGTGCCAGCAGCTTAGAAGAGACAGGCGTCAGAGGCTACACCTTC. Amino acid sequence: CASSLEETGVRGYTF.

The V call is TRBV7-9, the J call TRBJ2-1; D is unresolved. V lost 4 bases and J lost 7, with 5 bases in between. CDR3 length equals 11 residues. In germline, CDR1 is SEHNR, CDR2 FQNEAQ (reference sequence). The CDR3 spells CASSSLNEQFF. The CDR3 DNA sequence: TGTGCCAGCAGCTCCCTAAATGAGCAGTTCTTC.

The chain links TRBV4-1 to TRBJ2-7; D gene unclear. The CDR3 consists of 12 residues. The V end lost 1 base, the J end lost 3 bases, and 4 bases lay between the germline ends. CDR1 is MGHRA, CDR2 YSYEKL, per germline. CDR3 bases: TGCGCCAGCAGCCAAGCGGGCTACGAGCAGTACTTC. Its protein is CASSQAGYEQYF.

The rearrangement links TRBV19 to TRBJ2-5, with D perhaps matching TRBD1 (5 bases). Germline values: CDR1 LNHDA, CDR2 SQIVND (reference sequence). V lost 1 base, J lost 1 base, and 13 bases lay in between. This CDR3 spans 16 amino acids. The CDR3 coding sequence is TGTGCCAGTAGTATAGGGGGCGTGAGCGTCCAAGAGACCCAGTACTTC. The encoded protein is CASSIGGVSVQETQYF.

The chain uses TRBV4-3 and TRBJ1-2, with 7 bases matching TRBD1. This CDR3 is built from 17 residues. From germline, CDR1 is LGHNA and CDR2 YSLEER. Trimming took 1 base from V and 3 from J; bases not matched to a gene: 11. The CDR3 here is CASSQGLAGGLYYGYTF. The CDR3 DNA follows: TGCGCCAGCAGCCAAGGTCTAGCAGGGGGACTCTACTATGGCTACACCTTC.

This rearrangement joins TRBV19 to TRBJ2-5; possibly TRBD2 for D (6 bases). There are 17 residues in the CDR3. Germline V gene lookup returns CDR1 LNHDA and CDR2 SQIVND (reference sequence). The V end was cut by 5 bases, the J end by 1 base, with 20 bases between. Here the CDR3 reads CASSPGESGRPQETQYF. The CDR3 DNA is TGTGCCAGTAGTCCCGGGGAGAGCGGGCGACCCCAAGAGACCCAGTACTTC.

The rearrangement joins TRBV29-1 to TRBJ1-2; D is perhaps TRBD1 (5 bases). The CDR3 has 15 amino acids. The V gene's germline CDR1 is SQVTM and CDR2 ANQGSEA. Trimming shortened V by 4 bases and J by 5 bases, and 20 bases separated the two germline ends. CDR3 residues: CSVVRSQGQAYGYTF. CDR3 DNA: TGCAGCGTTGTAAGATCACAAGGACAAGCTTATGGCTACACCTTC.

The CDR3 DNA reads as TGTGCCAGCAGCTCCTCCCCCCGGGGGGACAATGAGCAGTTCTTC. Amino acid sequence: CASSSSPRGDNEQFF. V usage is TRBV9 and J usage is TRBJ2-1; 7 positions match TRBD2. The CDR3 has 15 residues. CDR1 and CDR2 (germline): SGDLS, YYNGEE. The J segment lost 5 bases and the V segment lost 4 bases, leaving 9 bases of the junction unmatched.

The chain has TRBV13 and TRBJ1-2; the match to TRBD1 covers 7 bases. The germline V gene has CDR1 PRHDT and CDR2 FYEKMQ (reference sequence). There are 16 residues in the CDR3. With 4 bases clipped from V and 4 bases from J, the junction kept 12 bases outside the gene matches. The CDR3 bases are TGTGCCAGCAGCTCCGCCGACGGACAGGTTTTCTATGGCTACACCTTC. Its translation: CASSSADGQVFYGYTF.

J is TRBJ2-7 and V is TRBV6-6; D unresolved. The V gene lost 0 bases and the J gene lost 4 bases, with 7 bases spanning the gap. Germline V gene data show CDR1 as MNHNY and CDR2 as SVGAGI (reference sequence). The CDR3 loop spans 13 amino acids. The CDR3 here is CASSYSSLYEQYF. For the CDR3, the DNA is TGTGCCAGCAGTTACTCGTCCCTTTACGAGCAGTACTTC.

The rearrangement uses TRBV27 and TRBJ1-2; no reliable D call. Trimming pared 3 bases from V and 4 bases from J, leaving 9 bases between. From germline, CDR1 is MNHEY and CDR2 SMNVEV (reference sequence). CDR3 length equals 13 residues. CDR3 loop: CASSFSESYGYTF. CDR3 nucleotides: TGTGCCAGCAGTTTCTCGGAGTCCTATGGCTACACCTTC.

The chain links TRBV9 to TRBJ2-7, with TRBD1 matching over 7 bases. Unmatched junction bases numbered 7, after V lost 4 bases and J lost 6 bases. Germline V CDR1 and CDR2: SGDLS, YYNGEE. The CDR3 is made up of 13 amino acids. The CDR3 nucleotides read TGTGCCAGCAGCACCGGACAGGCCGGCGAGCAGTACTTC. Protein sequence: CASSTGQAGEQYF.

The CDR3 loop reads CASSRDSGGGNNEQFF. The CDR3 DNA is TGCGCCAGCAGCCGCGACAGCGGGGGGGGAAACAATGAGCAGTTCTTC. The rearrangement joins TRBV4-1 to TRBJ2-1; 10 bases are shared with TRBD2. After removal of 4 bases from V and 5 bases from J, the junction contained 8 bases not matched to a gene. Germline CDR1 and CDR2: MGHRA and YSYEKL. This CDR3 has 16 residues.

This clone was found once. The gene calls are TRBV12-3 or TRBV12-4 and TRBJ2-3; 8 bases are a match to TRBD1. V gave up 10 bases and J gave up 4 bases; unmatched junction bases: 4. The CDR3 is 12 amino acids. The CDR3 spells CATLQGADTQYF. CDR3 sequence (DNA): TGTGCCACCCTACAGGGGGCAGATACGCAGTATTTT.

The CDR3 DNA reads as TGTGCCAGCAGCTTAGGGAGACAGTCTTCCTATGGCTACACCTTC. It specifies CASSLGRQSSYGYTF. The genes are TRBV13 and TRBJ1-2; perhaps TRBD1 as D (5 bases). V lost 0 bases and J lost 4, with 12 bases in between. This CDR3 is built from 15 residues. Germline V gene lookup returns CDR1 PRHDT and CDR2 FYEKMQ (reference sequence).

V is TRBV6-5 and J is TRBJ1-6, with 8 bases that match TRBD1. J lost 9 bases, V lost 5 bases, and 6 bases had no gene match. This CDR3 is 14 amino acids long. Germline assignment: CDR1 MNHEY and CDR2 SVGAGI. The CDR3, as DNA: TGTGCCAGCAGTCAAACGGGACAGGTTTCACCCCTCCACTTT. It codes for CASSQTGQVSPLHF.

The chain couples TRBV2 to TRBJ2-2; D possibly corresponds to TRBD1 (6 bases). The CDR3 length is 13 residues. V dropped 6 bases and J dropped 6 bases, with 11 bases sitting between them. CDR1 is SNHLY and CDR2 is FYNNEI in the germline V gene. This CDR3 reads CASSPGVAGELFF. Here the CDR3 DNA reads TGTGCCAGCAGCCCAGGGGTGGCCGGGGAGCTGTTTTTT.